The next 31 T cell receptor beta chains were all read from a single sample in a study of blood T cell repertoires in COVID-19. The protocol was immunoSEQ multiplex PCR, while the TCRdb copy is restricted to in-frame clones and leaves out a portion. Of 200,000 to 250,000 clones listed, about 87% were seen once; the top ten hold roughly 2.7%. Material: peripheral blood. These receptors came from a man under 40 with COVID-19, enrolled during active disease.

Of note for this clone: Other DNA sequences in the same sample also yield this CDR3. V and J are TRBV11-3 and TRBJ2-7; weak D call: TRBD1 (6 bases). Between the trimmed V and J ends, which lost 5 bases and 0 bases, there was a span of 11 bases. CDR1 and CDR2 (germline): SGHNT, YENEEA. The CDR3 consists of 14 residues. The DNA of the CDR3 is TGTGCCAGCAGCGCCCAGGGGACCTCCTACGAGCAGTACTTC. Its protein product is CASSAQGTSYEQYF.

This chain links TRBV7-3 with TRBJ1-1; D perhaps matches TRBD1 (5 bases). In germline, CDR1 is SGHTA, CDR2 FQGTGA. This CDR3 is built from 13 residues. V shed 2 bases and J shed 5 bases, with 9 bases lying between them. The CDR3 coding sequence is TGTGCCAGCAGCTTAGGGCAGGGTACTGAAGCTTTCTTT. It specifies CASSLGQGTEAFF.

The CDR3 DNA reads as TGTGCCACCAGCCCGGGACTAGACGAATGGGAGACCCAGTACTTC. This translates into CATSPGLDEWETQYF. The chain joins TRBV24-1 to TRBJ2-5; TRBD2 matches 8 bases. Germline V gene lookup returns CDR1 KGHDR and CDR2 SFDVKD. With 7 bases clipped from V and 5 bases from J, the junction kept 11 bases outside the gene matches. The CDR3 runs 15 residues.

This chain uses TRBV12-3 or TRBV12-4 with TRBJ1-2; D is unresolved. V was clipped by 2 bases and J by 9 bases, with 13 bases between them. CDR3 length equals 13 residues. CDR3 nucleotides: TGTGCCAGCAGTTTAAGTTCGGCACAGAGCTACACCTTC. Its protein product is CASSLSSAQSYTF.

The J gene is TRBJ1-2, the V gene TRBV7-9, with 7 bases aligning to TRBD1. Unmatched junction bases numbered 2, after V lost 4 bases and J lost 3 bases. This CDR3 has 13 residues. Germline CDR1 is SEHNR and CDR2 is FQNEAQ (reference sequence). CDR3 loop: CASSSTGYYGYTF. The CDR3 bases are TGTGCCAGCAGCTCGACAGGGTACTATGGCTACACCTTC.

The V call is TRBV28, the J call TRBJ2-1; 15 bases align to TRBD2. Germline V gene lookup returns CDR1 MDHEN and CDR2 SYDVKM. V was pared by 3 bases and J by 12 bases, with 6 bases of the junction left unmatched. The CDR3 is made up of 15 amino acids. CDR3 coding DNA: TGTGCCAGCAGTTTTGGACTAGCGGGAGGGCGACGGCAGTTCTTC. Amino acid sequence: CASSFGLAGGRRQFF.

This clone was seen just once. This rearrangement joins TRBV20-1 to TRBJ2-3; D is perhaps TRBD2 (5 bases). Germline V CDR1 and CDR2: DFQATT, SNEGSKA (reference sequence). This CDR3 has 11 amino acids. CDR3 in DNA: TGCAGCGGGGAATACACAGATACGCAGTATTTT. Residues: CSGEYTDTQYF.

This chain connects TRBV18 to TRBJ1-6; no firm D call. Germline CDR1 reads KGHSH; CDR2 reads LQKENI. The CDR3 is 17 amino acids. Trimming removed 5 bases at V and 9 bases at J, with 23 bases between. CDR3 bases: TGTGCCAGCTCATTAAACCGGTTAGAAACGGGTAGTTCACCCCTCCACTTT. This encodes CASSLNRLETGSSPLHF.

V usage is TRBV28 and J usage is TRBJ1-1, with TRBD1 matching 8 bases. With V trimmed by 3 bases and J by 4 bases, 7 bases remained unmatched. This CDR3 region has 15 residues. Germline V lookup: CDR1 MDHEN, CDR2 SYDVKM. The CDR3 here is CASSFPAGGRTEAFF. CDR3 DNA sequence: TGTGCCAGCAGTTTTCCGGCAGGGGGCCGCACTGAAGCTTTCTTT.

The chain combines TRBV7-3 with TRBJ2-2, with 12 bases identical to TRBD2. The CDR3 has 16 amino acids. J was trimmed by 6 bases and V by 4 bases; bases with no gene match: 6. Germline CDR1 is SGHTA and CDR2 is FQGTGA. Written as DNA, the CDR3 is TGTGCCAGCAGCTCCGGACTAGCGGGGTCCCCCGGGGAGCTGTTTTTT. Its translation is CASSSGLAGSPGELFF.

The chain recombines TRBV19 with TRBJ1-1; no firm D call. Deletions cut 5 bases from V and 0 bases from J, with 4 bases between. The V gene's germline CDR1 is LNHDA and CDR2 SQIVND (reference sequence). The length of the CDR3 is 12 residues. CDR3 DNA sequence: TGTGCCAGTAGTCATCTGAACACTGAAGCTTTCTTT. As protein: CASSHLNTEAFF. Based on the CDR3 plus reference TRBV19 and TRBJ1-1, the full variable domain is DGGITQSPKYLFRKEGQNVTLSCEQNLNHDAMYWYRQDPGQGLRLIYYSQIVNDFQKGDIAEGYSVSREKKESFPLTVTSAQKNPTAFYLCASSHLNTEAFFGQGTRLTVV.

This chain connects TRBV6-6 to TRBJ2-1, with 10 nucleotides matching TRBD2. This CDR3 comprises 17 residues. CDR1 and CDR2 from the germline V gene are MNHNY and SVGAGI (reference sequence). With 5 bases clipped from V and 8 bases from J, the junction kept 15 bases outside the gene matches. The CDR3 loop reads CASSPSGSGNRLDEQFF. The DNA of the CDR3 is TGTGCCAGCAGTCCTAGCGGGAGTGGTAACCGTTTGGATGAGCAGTTCTTC.

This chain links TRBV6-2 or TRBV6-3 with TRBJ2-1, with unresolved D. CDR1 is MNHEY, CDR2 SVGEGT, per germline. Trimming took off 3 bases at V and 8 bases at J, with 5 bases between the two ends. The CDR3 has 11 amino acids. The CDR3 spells CASSYYYEQFF. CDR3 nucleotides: TGTGCCAGCAGTTATTACTATGAGCAGTTCTTC.

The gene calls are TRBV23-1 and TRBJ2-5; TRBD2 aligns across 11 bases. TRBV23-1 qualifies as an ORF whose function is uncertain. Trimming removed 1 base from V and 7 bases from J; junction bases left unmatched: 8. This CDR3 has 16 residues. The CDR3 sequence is CASSQWVAGGLGTQYF. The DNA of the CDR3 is TGCGCCAGCAGTCAATGGGTAGCGGGGGGGTTAGGGACCCAGTACTTC.

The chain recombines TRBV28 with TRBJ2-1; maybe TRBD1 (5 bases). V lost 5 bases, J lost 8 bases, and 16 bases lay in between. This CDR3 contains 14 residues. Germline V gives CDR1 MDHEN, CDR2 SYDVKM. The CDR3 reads CASSADTQGDEQFF. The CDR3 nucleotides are TGTGCCAGCAGTGCCGATACCCAGGGCGATGAGCAGTTCTTC.

This CDR3 is CASSLATSGGIYEQYF. The DNA of the CDR3 is TGCGCCAGCAGCTTGGCCACTAGCGGGGGAATTTACGAGCAGTACTTC. The chain couples TRBV5-1 to TRBJ2-7; 11 positions match TRBD2. The ends lost 0 bases at V and 4 bases at J; junction bases unmatched: 6. The germline V gene encodes CDR1 SGHRS and CDR2 YFSETQ. The CDR3 sequence is 16 residues long. The complete variable domain, with remaining parts taken from reference TRBV5-1 and TRBJ2-7, reads KAGVTQTPRYLIKTRGQQVTLSCSPISGHRSVSWYQQTPGQGLQFLFEYFSETQRNKGNFPGRFSGRQFSNSRSEMNVSTLELGDSALYLCASSLATSGGIYEQYFGPGTRLTVT.

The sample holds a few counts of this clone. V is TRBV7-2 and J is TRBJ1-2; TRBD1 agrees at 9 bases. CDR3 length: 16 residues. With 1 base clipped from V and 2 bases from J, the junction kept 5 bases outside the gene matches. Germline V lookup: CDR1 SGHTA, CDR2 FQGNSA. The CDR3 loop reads CASSLEAGTGNYGYTF. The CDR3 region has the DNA TGTGCCAGCAGCTTAGAGGCCGGGACAGGGAACTATGGCTACACCTTC.

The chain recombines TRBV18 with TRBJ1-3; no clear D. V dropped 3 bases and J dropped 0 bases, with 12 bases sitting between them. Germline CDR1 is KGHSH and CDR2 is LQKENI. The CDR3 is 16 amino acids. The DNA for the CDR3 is TGTGCCAGCTCACCGATCTCAAGCTACTCTGGAAACACCATATATTTT. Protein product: CASSPISSYSGNTIYF.

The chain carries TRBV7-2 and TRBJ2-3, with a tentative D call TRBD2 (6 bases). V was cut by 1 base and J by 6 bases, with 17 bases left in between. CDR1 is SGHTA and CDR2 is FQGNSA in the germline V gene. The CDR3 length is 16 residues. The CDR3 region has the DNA TGTGCCAGCAGCTTAGTCGGAACGGGAGCGGTGGATACGCAGTATTTT. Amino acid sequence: CASSLVGTGAVDTQYF.

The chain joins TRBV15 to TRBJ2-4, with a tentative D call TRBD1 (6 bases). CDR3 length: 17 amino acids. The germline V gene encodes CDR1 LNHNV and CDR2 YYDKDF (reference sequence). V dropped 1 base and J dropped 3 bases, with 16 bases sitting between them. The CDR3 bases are TGTGCCACCAGCAGAGGTGGCAGGGGTTTGGGCAAAAACATTCAGTACTTC. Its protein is CATSRGGRGLGKNIQYF.

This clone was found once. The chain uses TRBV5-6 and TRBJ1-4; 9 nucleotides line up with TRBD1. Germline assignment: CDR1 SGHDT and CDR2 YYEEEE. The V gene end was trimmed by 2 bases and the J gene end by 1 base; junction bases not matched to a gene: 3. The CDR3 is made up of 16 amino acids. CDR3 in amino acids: CASSFGTGKTNEKLFF. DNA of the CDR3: TGTGCCAGCAGCTTCGGGACAGGGAAAACTAATGAAAAACTGTTTTTT.

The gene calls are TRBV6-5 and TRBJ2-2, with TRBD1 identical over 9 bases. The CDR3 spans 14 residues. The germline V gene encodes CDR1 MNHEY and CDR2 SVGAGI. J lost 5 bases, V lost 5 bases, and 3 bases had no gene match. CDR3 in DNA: TGTGCCAGCAGTCGAGGGACAGGGACCGGGGAGCTGTTTTTT. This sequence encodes CASSRGTGTGELFF.

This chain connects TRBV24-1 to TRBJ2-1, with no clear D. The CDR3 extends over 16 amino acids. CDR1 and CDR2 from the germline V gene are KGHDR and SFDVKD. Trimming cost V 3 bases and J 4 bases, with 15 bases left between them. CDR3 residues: CATSDPTSPTYNEQFF. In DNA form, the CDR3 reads TGTGCCACCAGTGATCCGACATCTCCCACATACAATGAGCAGTTCTTC.

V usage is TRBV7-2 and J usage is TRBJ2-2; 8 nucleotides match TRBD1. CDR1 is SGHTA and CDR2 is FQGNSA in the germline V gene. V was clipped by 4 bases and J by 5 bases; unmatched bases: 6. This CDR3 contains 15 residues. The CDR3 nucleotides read TGTGCCAGCAGCTCGGACAGGGAAAAAACCGGGGAGCTGTTTTTT. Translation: CASSSDREKTGELFF.

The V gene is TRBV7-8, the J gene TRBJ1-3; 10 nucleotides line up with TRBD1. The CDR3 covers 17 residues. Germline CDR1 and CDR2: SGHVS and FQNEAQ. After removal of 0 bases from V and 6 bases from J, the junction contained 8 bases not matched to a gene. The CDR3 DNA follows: TGTGCCAGCAGCTTAGCACCCGGGACAGGGGTTGAAAACACCATATATTTT. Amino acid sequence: CASSLAPGTGVENTIYF. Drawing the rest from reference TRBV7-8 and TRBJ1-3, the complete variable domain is GAGVSQSPRYKVAKRGQDVALRCDPISGHVSLFWYQQALGQGPEFLTYFQNEAQLDKSGLPSDRFFAERPEGSVSTLKIQRTQQEDSAVYLCASSLAPGTGVENTIYFGEGSWLTVV.

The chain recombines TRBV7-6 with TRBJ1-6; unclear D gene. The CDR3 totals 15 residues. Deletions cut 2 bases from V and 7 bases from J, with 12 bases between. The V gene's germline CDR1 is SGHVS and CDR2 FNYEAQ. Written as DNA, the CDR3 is TGTGCCAGCAGCTTATTTCTCGGTGCCAATTCACCCCTCCACTTT. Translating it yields CASSLFLGANSPLHF.

The DNA for the CDR3 is TGTGCCAGCTCAGCCTCCGGGACAGCCGCAACTAATGAAAAACTGTTTTTT. Residues: CASSASGTAATNEKLFF. The V gene is TRBV18, the J gene TRBJ1-4; 7 bases agree with TRBD1. Germline V gene data show CDR1 as KGHSH and CDR2 as LQKENI. Trimming removed 5 bases from V and 0 bases from J; junction bases left unmatched: 9. CDR3 length equals 17 residues.

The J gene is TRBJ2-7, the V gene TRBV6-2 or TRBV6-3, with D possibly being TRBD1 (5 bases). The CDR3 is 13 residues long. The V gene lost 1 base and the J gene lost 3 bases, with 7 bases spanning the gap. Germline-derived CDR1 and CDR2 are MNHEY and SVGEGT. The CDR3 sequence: CASSYYDSYEQYF. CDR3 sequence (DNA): TGTGCCAGCAGTTACTACGACAGCTACGAGCAGTACTTC.

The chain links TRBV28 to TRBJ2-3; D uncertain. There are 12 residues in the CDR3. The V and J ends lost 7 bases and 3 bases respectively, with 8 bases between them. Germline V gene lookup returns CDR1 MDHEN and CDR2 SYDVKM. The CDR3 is CASKAETDTQYF. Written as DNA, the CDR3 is TGTGCCAGCAAAGCCGAGACAGATACGCAGTATTTT.

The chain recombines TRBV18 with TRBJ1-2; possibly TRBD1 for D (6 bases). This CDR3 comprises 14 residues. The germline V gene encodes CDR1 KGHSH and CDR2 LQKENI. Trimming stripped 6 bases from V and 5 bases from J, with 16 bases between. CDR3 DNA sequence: TGTGCCAGCTCTCCGGGACAAACGAGGTATGGCTACACCTTC. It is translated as CASSPGQTRYGYTF.

In DNA form, the CDR3 reads TGCGCCAGCAGCTTGGGCGAATTCGGACAGGGGCTCTCCTACGAGCAGTACTTC. Translated, it gives CASSLGEFGQGLSYEQYF. The V call is TRBV5-1, the J call TRBJ2-7, with TRBD1 matching over 9 bases. The trim removed 0 bases at V and 0 bases at J, leaving 10 bases unmatched. The CDR3 extends over 18 amino acids. Germline V gives CDR1 SGHRS, CDR2 YFSETQ.